This section outlines one T cell receptor beta chain sequence together with its context. Researchers prepared the TCRbeta library using unique molecular identifiers, the study reports. TCRdb fed the PCR reads into MiXCR, producing one record per CDR3 protein. This sample yields about 500,000 distinct CDR3 sequences, of which approximately 30% are seen a single time; 2% to 2.5% belongs to the top ten. This specimen comes from a study of T-cell reconstitution after alpha-beta-depleted transplantation in children. Germline trimming cut 6 bases from V and 9 bases from J; bases unmatched to any gene: 5. The CDR3 totals 13 residues. CDR1 is ENHRY and CDR2 is SYGVKD in the germline V gene.

The input for sequencing was PBMCs from the stem cell graft donor, taken from the stem cell graft. The chain recombines TRBV10-3 with TRBJ1-6; 7 bases agree with TRBD1. This receptor was obtained from a human donor who donated a stem cell graft to a child with aplastic anemia. DNA of the CDR3: TGTGCCATCAGGACAGGGCATATTTCACCCCTCCACTTT. Protein product: CAIRTGHISPLHF.